The entry that follows covers one TCR beta chain sequence. The data were taken from a study of blood T cell repertoires in COVID-19. Study background: The samples span acute and convalescent COVID-19 from the United States, Italy and Spain. The cDNA or gDNA used as material had been derived from T cells, B-cell-depleted T cells, or PBMCs.

Original data processing: Amplified reference gene primers provided the basis for estimating nucleated cell counts. Profiling relied on immunoSEQ multiplex PCR, and the TCRdb table lists in-frame clones only, not all of them. V and J calls and clone size follow that table, whereas D and trimming were derived from the DNA. The repertoire holds 45,000 to 55,000 clones, with around 90% as singletons. Sequenced sample: peripheral blood. The receptor was isolated from a woman of 80 years or more with acute or convalescent COVID-19.

This CDR3 reads CAIRDDSVGDTQYF. The CDR3 nucleotides are TGTGCCATCAGAGACGACAGTGTCGGCGATACGCAGTATTTT. The rearrangement uses TRBV10-3 and TRBJ2-3; possible D gene TRBD1, 5 bases. The CDR3 sequence is 14 residues long. CDR1 and CDR2 (germline): ENHRY, SYGVKD. Trimming removed 6 bases at V and 6 bases at J, with 16 bases between.